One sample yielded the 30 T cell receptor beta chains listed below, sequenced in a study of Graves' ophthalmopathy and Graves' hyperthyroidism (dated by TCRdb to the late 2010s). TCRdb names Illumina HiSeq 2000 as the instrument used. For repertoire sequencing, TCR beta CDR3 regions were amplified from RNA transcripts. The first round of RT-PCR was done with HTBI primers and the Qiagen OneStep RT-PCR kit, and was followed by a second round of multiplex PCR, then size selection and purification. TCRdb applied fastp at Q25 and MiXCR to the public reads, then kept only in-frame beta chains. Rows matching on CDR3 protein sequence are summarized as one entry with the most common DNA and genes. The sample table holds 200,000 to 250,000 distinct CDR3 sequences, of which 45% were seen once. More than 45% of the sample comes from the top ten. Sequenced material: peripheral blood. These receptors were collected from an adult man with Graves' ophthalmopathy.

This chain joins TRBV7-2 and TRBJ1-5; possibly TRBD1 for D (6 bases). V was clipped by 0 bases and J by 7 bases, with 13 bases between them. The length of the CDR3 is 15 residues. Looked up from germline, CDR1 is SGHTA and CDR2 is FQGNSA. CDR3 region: CASSLAWAGDQPQHF. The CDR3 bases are TGTGCCAGCAGCTTAGCCTGGGCAGGGGACCAGCCCCAGCATTTT.

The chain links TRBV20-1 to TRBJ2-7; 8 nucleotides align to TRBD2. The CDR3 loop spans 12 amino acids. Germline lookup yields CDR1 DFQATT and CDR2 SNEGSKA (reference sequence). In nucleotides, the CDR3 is TGCAGCCCTACTAGCGGTCGGGGCGAGCAGTACTTC. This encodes CSPTSGRGEQYF.

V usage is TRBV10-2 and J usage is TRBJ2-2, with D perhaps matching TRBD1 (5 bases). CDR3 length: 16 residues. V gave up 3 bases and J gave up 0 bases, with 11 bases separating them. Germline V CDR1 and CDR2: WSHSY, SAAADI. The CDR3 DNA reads TGCGCCAGCAGTGAATGGGGCAGCTCGAACACCGGGGAGCTGTTTTTT. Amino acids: CASSEWGSSNTGELFF.

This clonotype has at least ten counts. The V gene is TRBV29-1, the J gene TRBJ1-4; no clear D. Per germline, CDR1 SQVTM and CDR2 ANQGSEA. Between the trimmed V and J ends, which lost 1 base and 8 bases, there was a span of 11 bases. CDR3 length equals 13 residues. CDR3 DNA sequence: TGCAGCGTTGAAGGTCCGGGCTCGGAAAAACTGTTTTTT. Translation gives CSVEGPGSEKLFF.

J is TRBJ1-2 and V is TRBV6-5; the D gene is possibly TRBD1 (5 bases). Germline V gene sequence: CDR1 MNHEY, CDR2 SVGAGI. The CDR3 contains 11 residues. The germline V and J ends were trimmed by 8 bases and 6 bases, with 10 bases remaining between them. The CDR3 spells CASFQGDGYTF. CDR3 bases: TGTGCCAGCTTTCAGGGAGATGGCTACACCTTC.

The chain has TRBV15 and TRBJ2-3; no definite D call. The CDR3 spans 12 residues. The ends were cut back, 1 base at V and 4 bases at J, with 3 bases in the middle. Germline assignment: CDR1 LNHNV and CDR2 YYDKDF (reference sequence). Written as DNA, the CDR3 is TGTGCCACCAGCAGAGCTTCAGATACGCAGTATTTT. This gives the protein CATSRASDTQYF.

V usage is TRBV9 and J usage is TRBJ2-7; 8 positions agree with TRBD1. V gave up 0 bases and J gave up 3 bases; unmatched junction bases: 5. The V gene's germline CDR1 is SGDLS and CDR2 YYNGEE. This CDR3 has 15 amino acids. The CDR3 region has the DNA TGTGCCAGCAGCGTAGAAGGGACAGGAAACTACGAGCAGTACTTC. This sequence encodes CASSVEGTGNYEQYF.

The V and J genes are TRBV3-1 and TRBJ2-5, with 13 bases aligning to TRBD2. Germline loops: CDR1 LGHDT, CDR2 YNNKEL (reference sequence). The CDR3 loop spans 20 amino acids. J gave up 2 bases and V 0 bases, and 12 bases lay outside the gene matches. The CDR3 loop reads CASSQDGTSGEGGRQETQYF. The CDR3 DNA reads TGTGCCAGCAGCCAAGACGGGACTAGCGGGGAAGGGGGTCGGCAAGAGACCCAGTACTTC.

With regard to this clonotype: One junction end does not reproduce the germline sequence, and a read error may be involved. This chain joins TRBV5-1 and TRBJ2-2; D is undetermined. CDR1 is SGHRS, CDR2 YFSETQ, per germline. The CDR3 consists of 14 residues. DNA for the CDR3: TGTGCCAGCAGCTTTATGGGCCACACCGGGGAGCTGTTTTTT. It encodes CASSFMGHTGELFF.

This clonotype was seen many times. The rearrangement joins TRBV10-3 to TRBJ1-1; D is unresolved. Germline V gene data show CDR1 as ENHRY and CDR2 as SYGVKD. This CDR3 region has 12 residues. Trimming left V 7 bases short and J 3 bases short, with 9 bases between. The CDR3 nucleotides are TGTGCCATCACATTACACGACACTGAAGCTTTCTTT. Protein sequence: CAITLHDTEAFF.

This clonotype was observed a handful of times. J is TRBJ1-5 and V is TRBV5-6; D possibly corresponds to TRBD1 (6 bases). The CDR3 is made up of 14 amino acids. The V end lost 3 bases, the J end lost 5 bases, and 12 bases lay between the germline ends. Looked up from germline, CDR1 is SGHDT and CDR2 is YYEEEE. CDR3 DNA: TGTGCCAGCAGCTCGACAGGTCTCGATCAGCCCCAGCATTTT. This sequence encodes CASSSTGLDQPQHF.

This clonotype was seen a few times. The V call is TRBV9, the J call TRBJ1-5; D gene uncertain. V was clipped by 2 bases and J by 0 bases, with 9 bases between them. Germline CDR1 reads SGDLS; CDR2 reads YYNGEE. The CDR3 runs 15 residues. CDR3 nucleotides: TGTGCCAGCAGCGTGGGCAGCAATAGCAATCAGCCCCAGCATTTT. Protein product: CASSVGSNSNQPQHF.

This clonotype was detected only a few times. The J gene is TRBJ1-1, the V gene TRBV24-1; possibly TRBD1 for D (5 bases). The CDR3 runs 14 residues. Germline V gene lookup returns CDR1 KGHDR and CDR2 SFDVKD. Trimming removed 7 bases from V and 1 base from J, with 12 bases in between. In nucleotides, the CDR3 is TGTGCCACCAGGGGATTAGGGGAGAACACTGAAGCTTTCTTT. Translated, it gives CATRGLGENTEAFF.

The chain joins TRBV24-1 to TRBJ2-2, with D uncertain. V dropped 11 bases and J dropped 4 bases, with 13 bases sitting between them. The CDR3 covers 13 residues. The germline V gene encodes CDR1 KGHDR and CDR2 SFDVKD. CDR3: CASSQPPTGELFF. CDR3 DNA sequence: TGTGCCAGCAGCCAACCTCCCACCGGGGAGCTGTTTTTT.

The CDR3 DNA reads TGTGCCAGCAGTGCGGAGCAGGGGGGGCACACCGGGGAGCTGTTTTTT. Its translation: CASSAEQGGHTGELFF. The V gene is TRBV2, the J gene TRBJ2-2; TRBD1 or TRBD2 may be the D gene (7 bases each). The V gene's germline CDR1 is SNHLY and CDR2 FYNNEI. Trimming removed 4 bases from V and 3 bases from J, with 15 bases in between. The CDR3 is made up of 16 amino acids.

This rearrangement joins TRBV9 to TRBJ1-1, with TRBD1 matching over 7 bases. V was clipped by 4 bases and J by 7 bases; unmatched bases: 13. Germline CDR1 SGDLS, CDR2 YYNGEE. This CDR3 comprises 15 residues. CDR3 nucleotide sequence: TGTGCCAGCAGCTCCCCTCCAGGGGGACGGGATGAAGCTTTCTTT. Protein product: CASSSPPGGRDEAFF.

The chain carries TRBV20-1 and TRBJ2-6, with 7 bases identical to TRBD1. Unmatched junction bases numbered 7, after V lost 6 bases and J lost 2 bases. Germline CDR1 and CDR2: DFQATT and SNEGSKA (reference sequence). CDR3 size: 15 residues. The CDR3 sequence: CSAFSDRAGANVLTF. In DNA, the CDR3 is TGCAGTGCCTTTTCCGACAGGGCTGGGGCCAACGTCCTGACTTTC.

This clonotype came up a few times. In DNA form, the CDR3 reads TGTGCCAGCAGCTTAGTCCCCTCTGGGGCCAACGTCCTGACTTTC. Its translation is CASSLVPSGANVLTF. This chain links TRBV11-2 with TRBJ2-6; D is unresolved. Germline assignment: CDR1 SGHAT and CDR2 FQNNGV. The V gene lost 1 base and the J gene lost 0 bases, with 4 bases spanning the gap. The CDR3 runs 15 residues.

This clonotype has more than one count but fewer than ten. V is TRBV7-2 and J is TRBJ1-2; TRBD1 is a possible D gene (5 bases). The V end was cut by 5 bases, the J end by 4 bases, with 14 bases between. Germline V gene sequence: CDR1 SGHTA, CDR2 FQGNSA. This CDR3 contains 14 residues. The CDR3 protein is CASSQDTGVYGYTF. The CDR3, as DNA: TGTGCCAGCAGCCAAGATACGGGGGTCTATGGCTACACCTTC.

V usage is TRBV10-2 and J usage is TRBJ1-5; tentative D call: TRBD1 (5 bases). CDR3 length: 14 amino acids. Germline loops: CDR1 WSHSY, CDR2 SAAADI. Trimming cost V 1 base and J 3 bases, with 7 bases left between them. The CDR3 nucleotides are TGCGCCAGCAGTGAGTGGGGGTTCAATCAGCCCCAGCATTTT. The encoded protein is CASSEWGFNQPQHF.

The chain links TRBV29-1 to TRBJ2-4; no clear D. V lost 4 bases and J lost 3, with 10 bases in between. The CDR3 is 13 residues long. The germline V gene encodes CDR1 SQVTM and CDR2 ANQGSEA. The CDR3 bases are TGCAGCGTTGCTGAGGTGGACAAAAACATTCAGTACTTC. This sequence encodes CSVAEVDKNIQYF.

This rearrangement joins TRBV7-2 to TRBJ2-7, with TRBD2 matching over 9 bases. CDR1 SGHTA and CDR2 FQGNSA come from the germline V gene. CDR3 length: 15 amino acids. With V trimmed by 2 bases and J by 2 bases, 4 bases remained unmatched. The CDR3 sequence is CASSLWASGAYEQYF. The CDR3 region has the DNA TGTGCCAGCAGCTTATGGGCTAGCGGGGCCTACGAGCAGTACTTC.

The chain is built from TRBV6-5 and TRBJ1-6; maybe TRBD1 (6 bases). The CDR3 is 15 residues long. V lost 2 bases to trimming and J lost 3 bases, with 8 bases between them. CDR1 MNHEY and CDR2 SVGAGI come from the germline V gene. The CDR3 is CASSYGTHYNSPLHF. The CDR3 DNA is TGTGCCAGCAGTTACGGGACACACTATAATTCACCCCTCCACTTT.

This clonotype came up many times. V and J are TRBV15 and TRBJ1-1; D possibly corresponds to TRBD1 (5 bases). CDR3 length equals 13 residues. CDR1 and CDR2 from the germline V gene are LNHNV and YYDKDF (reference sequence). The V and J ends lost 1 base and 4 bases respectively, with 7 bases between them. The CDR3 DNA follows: TGTGCCACCAGCAGAGTCCAGGGCACTGAAGCTTTCTTT. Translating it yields CATSRVQGTEAFF.

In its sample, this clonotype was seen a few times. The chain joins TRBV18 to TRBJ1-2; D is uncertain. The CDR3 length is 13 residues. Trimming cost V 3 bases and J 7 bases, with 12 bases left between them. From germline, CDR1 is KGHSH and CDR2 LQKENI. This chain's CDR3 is CASSPATDVGYTF. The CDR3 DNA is TGTGCCAGCTCACCGGCTACGGACGTTGGCTACACCTTC. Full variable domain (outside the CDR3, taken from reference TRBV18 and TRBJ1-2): NAGVMQNPRHLVRRRGQEARLRCSPMKGHSHVYWYRQLPEEGLKFMVYLQKENIIDESGMPKERFSAEFPKEGPSILRIQQVVRGDSAAYFCASSPATDVGYTFGSGTRLTVV.

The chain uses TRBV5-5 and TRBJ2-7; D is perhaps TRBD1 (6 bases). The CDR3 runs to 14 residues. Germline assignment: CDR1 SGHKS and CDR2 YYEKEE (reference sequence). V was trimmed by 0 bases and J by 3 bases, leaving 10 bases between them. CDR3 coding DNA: TGTGCCAGCAGCTTGGGACAGGCGGTCTACGAGCAGTACTTC. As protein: CASSLGQAVYEQYF.

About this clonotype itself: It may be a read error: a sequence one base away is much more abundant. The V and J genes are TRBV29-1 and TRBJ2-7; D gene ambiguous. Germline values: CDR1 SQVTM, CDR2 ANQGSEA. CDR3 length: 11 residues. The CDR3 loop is CSVSDGYGQYF. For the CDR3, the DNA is TGCAGCGTTTCTGACGGCTACGGGCAGTACTTC.

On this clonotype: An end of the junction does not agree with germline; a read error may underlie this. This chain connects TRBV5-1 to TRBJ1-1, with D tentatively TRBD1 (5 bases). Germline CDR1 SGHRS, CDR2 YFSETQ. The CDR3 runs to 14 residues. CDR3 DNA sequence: TGCGTCAGCAGCTTGACGGGGGGGTACACTGAAGCTTTCTTC. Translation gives CVSSLTGGYTEAFF.

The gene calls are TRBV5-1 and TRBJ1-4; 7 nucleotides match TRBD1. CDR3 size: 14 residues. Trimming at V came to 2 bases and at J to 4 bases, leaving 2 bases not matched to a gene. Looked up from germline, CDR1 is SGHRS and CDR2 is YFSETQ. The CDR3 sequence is CASSLGGGNEKLFF. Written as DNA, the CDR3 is TGCGCCAGCAGCTTAGGGGGCGGTAATGAAAAACTGTTTTTT.

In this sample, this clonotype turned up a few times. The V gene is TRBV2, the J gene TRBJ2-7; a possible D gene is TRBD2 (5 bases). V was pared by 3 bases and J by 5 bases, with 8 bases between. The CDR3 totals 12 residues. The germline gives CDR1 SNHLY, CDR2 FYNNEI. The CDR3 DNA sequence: TGTGCCAGCAGTGATCGGCGGGACGAGCAGTACTTC. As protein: CASSDRRDEQYF.